These T cell receptor beta chains were read from a single sample in a study of early T cells in non-severe SARS-CoV-2 infection. MiXCR, run by TCRdb on the 5' RACE reads, gives a single entry per CDR3 protein. The data show about 92,000 distinct CDR3 sequences, with roughly 17% seen just once and roughly 1.2% held by the top ten. Sequences were obtained from whole blood. The origin of the receptors is an adult who was a healthcare worker with PCR-confirmed SARS-CoV-2 infection or an uninfected control (not recorded which). Both conserved end residues are part of each CDR3. A D gene is named only where the DNA matches it firmly. The size field is filled for only some rows; it gives once, few, many or a size class.

v_call	d_call	clone_size	j_call	cdr3_aa	cdr3_nt
TRBV12-3/TRBV12-4	NA	few	TRBJ2-5	CASSFGVVETQYF	TGTGCCAGCAGTTTTGGGGTGGTGGAGACCCAGTACTTC
TRBV20-1	TRBD1	many	TRBJ1-5	CSARSRAGGVQPQHF	TGCAGTGCTAGAAGCAGGGCAGGGGGGGTACAACCCCAGCATTTT
TRBV28	NA	few	TRBJ1-4	CASSLTGSEKLFF	TGTGCCAGCAGTTTAACAGGGAGTGAAAAACTGTTTTTT
TRBV30	TRBD1	NA	TRBJ1-5	CAWSFGWDRDNQPQHF	TGTGCCTGGAGCTTCGGCTGGGACAGGGACAATCAGCCCCAGCATTTT
TRBV6-2/TRBV6-3	NA	few	TRBJ2-7	CASSYSDTTASYEQYF	TGTGCCAGCAGTTACTCGGACACCACAGCTTCCTACGAGCAGTACTTC
TRBV20-1	TRBD1	NA	TRBJ2-7	CSARERTGSYEQYF	TGCAGTGCTAGAGAACGGACAGGGAGCTACGAGCAGTACTTC
TRBV7-9	NA	once	TRBJ2-5	CASSLGVVTVKETQYF	TGTGCCAGCAGCTTAGGTGTCGTGACAGTAAAAGAGACCCAGTACTTC
TRBV28	NA	NA	TRBJ2-3	CASNHRSTDTQYF	TGTGCCAGCAATCACCGAAGCACAGATACGCAGTATTTT
TRBV5-1	TRBD1	few	TRBJ2-7	CASSFAGTGDEDEQYF	TGCGCCAGCAGCTTCGCCGGGACAGGGGATGAGGACGAGCAGTACTTC
TRBV24-1	NA	NA	TRBJ2-1	CATSDTITSYNEQFF	TGTGCCACCAGCGACACGATAACCTCCTACAATGAGCAGTTCTTC
TRBV11-2	TRBD1	many	TRBJ2-7	CASSLGQGGEQYF	TGTGCCAGCAGCTTAGGACAGGGGGGCGAGCAGTACTTC
TRBV12-3/TRBV12-4	NA	NA	TRBJ2-2	CASSWTNTGELFF	TGTGCCAGCAGTTGGACGAACACCGGGGAGCTGTTTTTT
TRBV7-9	TRBD1	NA	TRBJ1-4	CASSLTGPSEKLFF	TGTGCCAGCAGCCTGACAGGGCCCTCTGAAAAACTGTTTTTT
TRBV6-5	NA	NA	TRBJ1-6	CASSYYRTGGGDSPLHF	TGTGCCAGCAGTTACTATAGGACCGGTGGGGGCGATTCACCCCTCCACTTT
TRBV14	NA	few	TRBJ1-3	CASSHPGNTIYF	TGTGCCAGCAGCCATCCTGGAAACACCATATATTTT
TRBV20-1	NA	few	TRBJ2-1	CSARVGSRLNEQFF	TGCAGTGCTAGAGTGGGGTCCCGTCTCAATGAGCAGTTCTTC
TRBV6-2/TRBV6-3	NA	few	TRBJ2-1	CASSYGTYNEQFF	TGTGCCAGCAGTTACGGGACATACAATGAGCAGTTCTTC
TRBV20-1	NA	few	TRBJ2-1	CSARKGLEQFF	TGCAGTGCTAGAAAGGGGTTGGAGCAGTTCTTC
TRBV7-9	NA	NA	TRBJ1-6	CASSYFETENSPLHF	TGTGCCAGCAGCTACTTTGAGACAGAAAATTCACCCCTCCACTTT
TRBV11-2	NA	NA	TRBJ2-2	CASSKGTGELFF	TGTGCCAGCAGCAAGGGGACCGGGGAGCTGTTTTTT
TRBV7-9	NA	NA	TRBJ2-2	CASTTGELFF	TGTGCCAGCACCACCGGGGAGCTGTTTTTT
TRBV18	NA	few	TRBJ1-5	CASSPLQEDQPQHF	TGTGCCAGCTCACCTCTACAGGAGGATCAGCCCCAGCATTTT
TRBV12-3/TRBV12-4	TRBD1	NA	TRBJ1-5	CASSRDRGSQPQHF	TGTGCCAGCAGTCGGGACAGGGGCAGCCAGCCCCAGCATTTT
TRBV29-1	TRBD2	many	TRBJ2-3	CSVASGFSTDTQYF	TGCAGCGTTGCTAGCGGCTTTAGCACAGATACGCAGTATTTT
TRBV29-1	TRBD1	NA	TRBJ1-3	CSVWTGSSGNTIYF	TGCAGCGTTTGGACAGGGAGCTCTGGAAACACCATATATTTT
TRBV20-1	TRBD2	few	TRBJ2-2	CSARDAGEHTGELFF	TGCAGTGCTAGAGATGCGGGGGAACACACCGGGGAGCTGTTTTTT
TRBV6-2/TRBV6-3	TRBD2	NA	TRBJ2-7	CASSYRRLAGGPYEQYF	TGTGCCAGCAGTTACCGTCGACTAGCGGGAGGACCCTACGAGCAGTACTTC
TRBV12-5	NA	NA	TRBJ1-1	CASGQAGTEAFF	TGTGCTAGTGGTCAAGCTGGGACTGAAGCTTTCTTT
TRBV11-2	NA	NA	TRBJ2-1	CASRLTVEGDEQFF	TGTGCCAGCCGCCTGACGGTAGAGGGGGATGAGCAGTTCTTC
TRBV27	NA	few	TRBJ2-7	CASSPVRGLPRREQYF	TGTGCCAGCAGTCCCGTCCGGGGGCTCCCTCGGCGGGAGCAGTACTTC
TRBV4-2	NA	NA	TRBJ1-1	CASSQESGEGNTEAFF	TGTGCCAGCAGCCAAGAATCGGGGGAAGGGAACACTGAAGCTTTCTTT
TRBV9	TRBD2	once	TRBJ2-1	CASSPTSGHNEQFF	TGTGCCAGCAGCCCTACTAGCGGACACAATGAGCAGTTCTTC
TRBV28	NA	NA	TRBJ2-3	CASSLLPGATDTQYF	TGTGCCAGCAGCCTACTGCCGGGAGCAACAGATACGCAGTATTTT
TRBV12-3/TRBV12-4	NA	NA	TRBJ2-3	CASSPQTGPFTDTQYF	TGTGCCAGCAGTCCCCAGACAGGCCCCTTCACAGATACGCAGTATTTT
TRBV11-2	NA	many	TRBJ2-1	CASSLGKSYNEQFF	TGTGCCAGCAGCTTGGGGAAGTCGTACAATGAGCAGTTCTTC
TRBV28	NA	few	TRBJ2-3	CASSLGTASTDTQYF	TGTGCCAGCAGTTTAGGGACCGCTAGCACAGATACGCAGTATTTT
TRBV6-6	TRBD1	NA	TRBJ1-2	CASSYAGTGDGHTF	TGTGCCAGCAGTTACGCGGGGACAGGGGACGGCCACACCTTC
TRBV5-6	NA	few	TRBJ2-1	CASSLRENNEQFF	TGTGCCAGCAGCTTAAGGGAAAACAATGAGCAGTTCTTC
TRBV20-1	NA	NA	TRBJ2-2	CSAARGGNTGELFF	TGCAGTGCTGCCCGAGGTGGTAACACCGGGGAGCTGTTTTTT
TRBV6-1	TRBD1	NA	TRBJ1-1	CASSQGGNTEAFF	TGTGCCAGCTCGCAGGGGGGGAACACTGAAGCTTTCTTT
TRBV6-1	NA	many	TRBJ1-5	CASSEFGGSNQPQHF	TGTGCCAGCAGTGAGTTCGGCGGTAGCAATCAGCCCCAGCATTTT
TRBV20-1	TRBD1	many	TRBJ2-4	CSAGDPGGQNIQYF	TGCAGTGCAGGAGATCCAGGGGGCCAAAACATTCAGTACTTC
TRBV27	NA	few	TRBJ2-7	CASSLLSPLSYEQYF	TGTGCCAGCAGTTTATTGTCCCCTCTGTCCTACGAGCAGTACTTC
TRBV20-1	NA	NA	TRBJ2-1	CSATGTFYNEQFF	TGCAGTGCCACCGGGACGTTCTACAATGAGCAGTTCTTC
TRBV25-1	TRBD2	NA	TRBJ2-1	CASTELSGGAYNEQFF	TGTGCCAGCACTGAACTTAGCGGGGGGGCCTACAATGAGCAGTTCTTC
TRBV12-3/TRBV12-4	TRBD2	many	TRBJ2-3	CASRWTSGTQYF	TGTGCCAGCAGGTGGACTAGCGGTACGCAGTATTTT
TRBV3-1	NA	many	TRBJ2-7	CASSQDPHWLEQYF	TGTGCCAGCAGCCAAGATCCCCATTGGCTCGAGCAGTACTTC
TRBV10-1	NA	once	TRBJ2-2	CASSEMGGMTGELFF	TGCGCCAGCAGTGAGATGGGGGGAATGACCGGGGAGCTGTTTTTT
TRBV20-1	TRBD2	NA	TRBJ2-2	CSARDPGLAAGELFF	TGCAGTGCTAGAGATCCGGGACTAGCGGCCGGGGAGCTGTTTTTT
TRBV5-5	TRBD1	few	TRBJ2-5	CASSPLLDRGQETQYF	TGTGCCAGCAGCCCCCTTTTGGACAGGGGGCAAGAGACCCAGTACTTC
TRBV29-1	NA	NA	TRBJ2-7	CSAGEAGSYEQYF	TGCAGCGCCGGGGAGGCGGGCTCCTACGAGCAGTACTTC
TRBV15	TRBD1	NA	TRBJ1-2	CATSRGTGPSYGYTF	TGTGCCACCAGCAGAGGGACAGGGCCTAGCTATGGCTACACCTTC
TRBV5-1	NA	few	TRBJ1-4	CASSLGGNGEKLFF	TGCGCCAGCAGCTTGGGGGGCAATGGTGAAAAACTGTTTTTT
TRBV25-1	NA	NA	TRBJ1-1	CASTPPGRASTEAFF	TGTGCCAGCACCCCCCCCGGCCGTGCGAGCACTGAAGCTTTCTTT
TRBV9	NA	NA	TRBJ1-1	CASISPRISSTEAFF	TGTGCCAGCATTAGCCCCCGGATTTCCAGCACTGAAGCTTTCTTT